This TCR beta chain comes out of a study of identical twins (TCRdb year 2016). As for the study more broadly: TCR alpha and beta repertoires from monozygotic twins, unrelated adults of various ages and cord blood were deep-sequenced to test whether fetal clonotypes persist. To rule out contamination, replicate twin experiments were performed at different times with different library preparation protocols.

Summary of the overall study and its limitations: Abundant cord blood beta clonotypes had fewer insertions, young adult naive repertoires showed a similar but weaker trend, and memory repertoires showed no such trend. Zero-insertion analyses could be partly confounded by invariant T cells such as MAIT and iNKT, although diverse VJ usage argued against such confounding for most clonotypes. The excess sharing between twins in beta out-of-frame sequences was weaker because fewer shared sequences reduced the signal-to-noise ratio. Because the same donors could not be followed over many years, the conclusions depended on cross-sectional statistical analysis. Recombination models systematically underestimated out-of-frame TCR alpha sharing in monozygotic twins but agreed with sharing between unrelated individuals. Compared with coincidental sharing between unrelated individuals, an excess of low generation-probability sequences was observed among out-of-frame TCR alpha sequences shared between twins.

Counted from cysteine to phenylalanine, this CDR3 has 17 amino acids. The kept DNA is CDR3 alone, 51 bases in frame from the first base. Trimming accounts for 10 bases at V and 4 bases at J, while the number of junction bases matched to no gene is 18. Looking up the germline V gene yields CDR1 ENHRY and CDR2 SYGVKD. This clonotype was recorded many times. Its antigen remains unidentified. Base qualities were left out, and no much larger clone turns up one base away. Every donor was a healthy Caucasian. Three unrelated non-twin adults were additionally sequenced: a male aged 18 to 29, a male aged 50 to 60 and a female aged 50 to 60. Using Miltenyi CD45RO+ enrichment and human naive T-cell isolation kits, memory (CD45RO+) and naive T cells were isolated from PBMC. The receptor library was made with 5' RACE. The sequencer listed for this sample is Illumina HiSeq 2000. A universal primer binding site was introduced by template switching, and a unique molecular identifier was present in the final cDNA, enabling accurate counting of TCR cDNA molecules. Specific primers in the conserved constant-segment region were used to synthesize first-strand cDNA for the TCR alpha and beta chains. To control for contamination, every cDNA library carried two barcodes: a SMART-Mk sample barcode plus Illumina barcodes. TruSeq adapter sequences and Illumina sample barcodes were added in two successive PCR steps. The Illumina HiSeq platform was used with custom primers to sequence TCR alpha and beta cDNA libraries. As for the authors' bioinformatics: MiGEC processed the raw reads to extract unique molecular identifiers, while MiXCR was used to determine the CDR3 positions. For each individual, recombination models were inferred using an EM algorithm with the repgenHMM and IGoR tools. Shared clonotypes were analyzed with the tcR package in R, and sharing was normalized by the product of cloneset sizes. To study raw recombination without the effects of thymic and clonal selection, out-of-frame nonproductive sequences were analyzed. The raw public data were reprocessed by TCRdb itself: fastp quality trimming at Q25, MiXCR clonotype calling, in-frame beta chains only. Rows are combined by CDR3 protein, so each entry shows the most common genes and DNA. The V and J calls reflect TCRdb's pipeline rather than the authors' work. Present in this sample are about 430,000 distinct CDR3 sequences, around 18% of which were seen just once. The top ten clonotypes cover around 10% of the sample.

The sample taken for sequencing was naive T cells sorted from blood. The sample's cell subset or site label is to be understood as: cells isolated with a human naive T-cell isolation kit. The origin of this receptor is a man in his fifties in good health. The V and J genes are TRBV10-3 and TRBJ2-3, with 9 junctional bases fitting TRBD2. The CDR3 protein sequence reads: CATDPGWRGGRSDTQYF. The sequence in DNA is TGTGCCACTGACCCGGGCTGGCGGGGGGGCCGATCAGATACGCAGTATTTT.